This T cell receptor (beta chain) was identified in a study of cytomegalovirus exposure and HLA in healthy donors. The protocol was immunoSEQ multiplex PCR, while the TCRdb copy is restricted to in-frame clones and leaves out a portion. Of a few hundred thousand clones listed, roughly 90% are singletons. V gave up 8 bases and J gave up 3 bases; unmatched junction bases: 7. The CDR3 has 16 amino acids. Per germline, CDR1 SGHAT and CDR2 FQDESV (reference sequence). This TCR was recovered from a woman under 30 in good health and CMV-seronegative. The J gene is TRBJ2-1, the V gene TRBV11-1; 13 positions agree with TRBD2. The material sequenced was PBMCs. The CDR3 protein is CASRGLAGNIYNEQFF. In DNA, the CDR3 is TGTGCCAGCCGGGGACTAGCGGGAAACATCTACAATGAGCAGTTCTTC.